A single sample is the source of the 8 T cell receptor beta chains below, sequenced in a study of healthy donors' naive CD4 and CD8 T cells. TCR libraries were built from roughly 0.5 ug of total RNA by linear amplification. Via MiXCR, TCRdb re-called the reads, giving one row per CDR3 protein. The profile shows roughly 200,000 distinct CDR3 sequences, 65% to 75% of them singletons. Sequencing input: naive CD4+ and CD8+ T cells sorted from blood, pooled from several donors. These receptors were taken from a pool of human donors in good health; the sample pools cells from several healthy donors.

Of note for this clonotype: Germline and junction disagree at one end, which may indicate a read error. The genes are TRBV29-1 and TRBJ1-1; possible D gene TRBD1, 6 bases. There are 13 residues in the CDR3. Per germline, CDR1 SQVTM and CDR2 ANQGSEA. The CDR3 DNA is TGCAGCGTTAGATGGATAGGGGACACTGAGGCTTTCTTT. Amino acid sequence: CSVRWIGDTEAFF.

V usage is TRBV29-1 and J usage is TRBJ1-2; D remains ambiguous. CDR3 length equals 12 residues. Germline V gene data show CDR1 as SQVTM and CDR2 as ANQGSEA. The V and J ends lost 8 bases and 4 bases respectively, with 14 bases between them. CDR3 in amino acids: CSTNAGPYGYTF. CDR3 sequence (DNA): TGCAGCACAAATGCCGGACCCTATGGCTACACCTTC.

The CDR3 DNA follows: TGTGCCAGCAGCACCGGCAGCACAGATACGCAGTATTTT. Translated, it gives CASSTGSTDTQYF. The V and J genes are TRBV13 and TRBJ2-3; D is unclear. Germline values: CDR1 PRHDT, CDR2 FYEKMQ (reference sequence). The ends were cut back, 5 bases at V and 0 bases at J, with 6 bases in the middle. This CDR3 has 13 amino acids.

This clonotype has only a few counts. This chain uses TRBV29-1 with TRBJ2-4, with D possibly matching TRBD1 (5 bases). The CDR3 is 13 amino acids. Looked up from germline, CDR1 is SQVTM and CDR2 is ANQGSEA. Trimming removed 7 bases at V and 3 bases at J, with 13 bases between. CDR3 coding DNA: TGCAGCGCCTTGACAGTAAACAAAAACATTCAGTACTTC. It yields the protein CSALTVNKNIQYF.

This clonotype has more than one count but fewer than ten. The chain couples TRBV19 to TRBJ1-6, with D unclear. The CDR3 contains 14 residues. Trimming took off 3 bases at V and 6 bases at J, with 9 bases between the two ends. Germline V gene lookup returns CDR1 LNHDA and CDR2 SQIVND (reference sequence). The CDR3 region is CASSMGRANSPLHF. DNA of the CDR3: TGTGCCAGTAGTATGGGCCGGGCTAATTCACCCCTCCACTTT. Using reference TRBV19 and TRBJ1-6 for the parts outside the CDR3, the full variable domain is DGGITQSPKYLFRKEGQNVTLSCEQNLNHDAMYWYRQDPGQGLRLIYYSQIVNDFQKGDIAEGYSVSREKKESFPLTVTSAQKNPTAFYLCASSMGRANSPLHFGNGTRLTVT.

The chain couples TRBV6-6 to TRBJ2-7; no definite D call. V was pared by 4 bases and J by 7 bases, with 8 bases between. The germline gives CDR1 MNHNY, CDR2 SVGAGI (reference sequence). The CDR3 is 11 amino acids. The CDR3 loop reads CASSSLWEQYF. CDR3 in DNA: TGTGCCAGCAGTTCCTTATGGGAGCAGTACTTC.

The chain uses TRBV24-1 and TRBJ2-1; D remains unclear. Germline lookup yields CDR1 KGHDR and CDR2 SFDVKD. V was shortened by 3 bases and J by 8 bases, with 4 bases between the two germline ends. CDR3 length: 11 residues. In DNA form, the CDR3 reads TGTGCCACCAGTGATGGCGATGAGCAGTTCTTC. Translated, it gives CATSDGDEQFF.

This chain joins TRBV12-3 or TRBV12-4 and TRBJ1-2; 7 bases are shared with TRBD1. The CDR3 consists of 13 residues. The V segment lost 7 bases and the J segment 7 bases; nucleotides outside the gene matches: 9. In DNA form, the CDR3 reads TGTGCCAGCACCGACAGGGTGTTGGGTGGCTACACCTTC. It is translated as CASTDRVLGGYTF.